This T cell receptor (beta chain) comes out of a study of OX40 agonist ivuxolimab in advanced cancers. J lost 2 bases, V lost 4 bases, and 2 bases had no gene match. This CDR3 comprises 14 residues. Germline CDR1 and CDR2: MNHNY and SVGAGI (reference sequence). The assay was immunoSEQ multiplex PCR, and TCRdb's table has in-frame clones only and misses some. The sample lists about 55,000 clones, 80% occurring once. The source material was CD4+ or CD8+ T cells sorted from blood, sampled in a trial of the OX40 agonist ivuxolimab. The chain couples TRBV6-6 to TRBJ1-3; TRBD1 matches 7 bases. This receptor was obtained from an adult with an advanced solid tumor such as melanoma, head and neck, liver or kidney cancer. As DNA, the CDR3 is TGTGCCAGCAGTTCCGGGACAGCTGGAAACACCATATATTTT. It translates to CASSSGTAGNTIYF.